Listed here are 14 T cell receptor beta chains from one sample, sequenced in a study of control samples from healthy donors and cancer patients. The assay was immunoSEQ multiplex PCR, and TCRdb's table has in-frame clones only and misses some. Of approximately 170,000 clones in the sample, roughly nine tenths were seen once. Sequenced input: blood. The receptors originated from a woman in her thirties in good health.

The chain carries TRBV6-6 and TRBJ2-7; 10 bases agree with TRBD2. The V gene's germline CDR1 is MNHNY and CDR2 SVGAGI (reference sequence). There are 14 residues in the CDR3. V lost 6 bases and J lost 0; bases outside the gene matches: 2. The CDR3 DNA is TGTGCCAGCAGGGCTAGCGGGAGCTCCTACGAGCAGTACTTC. As protein: CASRASGSSYEQYF.

The CDR3 region is CATSDPGQQETQYF. The CDR3 DNA reads as TGTGCCACCAGTGATCCGGGACAGCAAGAGACCCAGTACTTC. The V call is TRBV24-1, the J call TRBJ2-5, with 7 nucleotides matching TRBD1. This CDR3 is built from 14 residues. Germline V gene data show CDR1 as KGHDR and CDR2 as SFDVKD. The V and J ends lost 3 bases and 2 bases, in that order; junction bases with no gene match: 2.

The chain employs TRBV24-1 and TRBJ2-1, with 11 bases matching TRBD2. The V segment lost 3 bases and the J segment 7 bases; nucleotides outside the gene matches: 4. CDR1 is KGHDR, CDR2 SFDVKD, per germline. The CDR3 has 15 residues. The CDR3 loop reads CATSDGASGRNEQFF. The CDR3 nucleotides read TGTGCCACCAGTGATGGGGCTAGCGGGAGGAATGAGCAGTTCTTC.

V is TRBV5-1 and J is TRBJ1-1; D gene unclear. V was shortened by 0 bases and J by 0 bases, with 6 bases between the two germline ends. Germline values: CDR1 SGHRS, CDR2 YFSETQ. CDR3 length: 14 residues. For the CDR3, the DNA is TGCGCCAGCAGCTTGGACACCCTGAACACTGAAGCTTTCTTT. Translating it yields CASSLDTLNTEAFF.

The chain has TRBV6-5 and TRBJ1-4; 9 bases agree with TRBD1. CDR1 and CDR2 (germline): MNHEY, SVGAGI. CDR3 length equals 15 residues. V shed 0 bases, J shed 7 bases, and the junction held 3 bases outside the gene matches. The CDR3 sequence is CASSYSTGGFEKLFF. As DNA, the CDR3 is TGTGCCAGCAGTTACTCGACAGGGGGATTTGAAAAACTGTTTTTT.

The CDR3 coding sequence is TGTGCCAGCTCACCAGGGAATGAGCAGTTCTTC. It translates to CASSPGNEQFF. The gene calls are TRBV18 and TRBJ2-1; D is unresolved. CDR3 size: 11 residues. V gave up 2 bases and J gave up 7 bases, with 3 bases separating them. Germline loops: CDR1 KGHSH, CDR2 LQKENI.

V and J are TRBV7-2 and TRBJ2-3; D ambiguous. V lost 5 bases and J 7 bases, leaving 13 bases between the germline ends. Germline assignment: CDR1 SGHTA and CDR2 FQGNSA. This CDR3 has 13 residues. CDR3 in DNA: TGTGCCAGCAGCCCCGGAATCAGCTATACGCAGTATTTT. Amino acids: CASSPGISYTQYF.

The chain uses TRBV10-3 and TRBJ2-3; TRBD2 is a possible D gene (6 bases). Germline CDR1 reads ENHRY; CDR2 reads SYGVKD. The CDR3 is 15 amino acids. Trimming stripped 5 bases from V and 1 base from J, with 13 bases between. Here the CDR3 DNA reads TGTGCCATCAGTAGGGTATCGGGGGGCACAGATACGCAGTATTTT. Residues: CAISRVSGGTDTQYF.

V gene TRBV2 combines with J gene TRBJ2-2; TRBD2 matches 8 bases. The CDR3 sequence is 15 residues long. CDR1 is SNHLY, CDR2 FYNNEI, per germline. Trimming removed 6 bases from V and 1 base from J; junction bases left unmatched: 4. The CDR3 region has the DNA TGTGCCAGCAGCACCGGGACTAGGAACACCGGGGAGCTGTTTTTT. Amino acids: CASSTGTRNTGELFF.

This clone has just one count. J is TRBJ2-3 and V is TRBV11-2; the D is unclear. V was pared by 0 bases and J by 0 bases, with 4 bases between. The germline V gene has CDR1 SGHAT and CDR2 FQNNGV. CDR3 length: 14 amino acids. The CDR3 coding sequence is TGTGCCAGCAGCTTAGAACGCAGCACAGATACGCAGTATTTT. It encodes CASSLERSTDTQYF. Full variable domain (outside the CDR3, taken from reference TRBV11-2 and TRBJ2-3): EAGVAQSPRYKIIEKRQSVAFWCNPISGHATLYWYQQILGQGPKLLIQFQNNGVVDDSQLPKDRFSAERLKGVDSTLKIQPAKLEDSAVYLCASSLERSTDTQYFGPGTRLTVL.

The rearrangement links TRBV14 to TRBJ1-4, with TRBD1 matching 7 bases. V shed 4 bases, J shed 5 bases, and the junction held 1 base outside the gene matches. The germline V gene has CDR1 SGHDN and CDR2 FVKESK. The CDR3 has 13 residues. DNA for the CDR3: TGTGCCAGCAGCCTCAGGGGGAATGAAAAACTGTTTTTT. This gives the protein CASSLRGNEKLFF.

This clone showed up just once. The chain joins TRBV28 to TRBJ1-2, with a tentative D call TRBD1 (6 bases). CDR1 and CDR2 from the germline V gene are MDHEN and SYDVKM. This CDR3 contains 15 residues. Trimming shortened V by 3 bases and J by 2 bases, and 13 bases separated the two germline ends. The CDR3 DNA follows: TGTGCCAGCAGTTTGGGGGCCAGGGTCAACTATGGCTACACCTTC. It translates to CASSLGARVNYGYTF.

About this clone: This specimen includes other DNA sequences encoding the same CDR3. J is TRBJ2-5 and V is TRBV2; 9 bases align to TRBD2. The V gene end was trimmed by 7 bases and the J gene end by 5 bases; junction bases not matched to a gene: 2. Germline V gives CDR1 SNHLY, CDR2 FYNNEI. The CDR3 covers 12 residues. In nucleotides, the CDR3 is TGTGCCAGCACAGGACTAGCGGAGACCCAGTACTTC. Its protein is CASTGLAETQYF.

V usage is TRBV7-6 and J usage is TRBJ2-3; 9 bases fit TRBD1. Trimming took 5 bases from V and 4 from J; bases not matched to a gene: 10. This CDR3 contains 16 residues. Germline assignment: CDR1 SGHVS and CDR2 FNYEAQ. The CDR3 loop is CASSPQTGGVADTQYF. The CDR3 region has the DNA TGTGCCAGCAGCCCACAGACAGGGGGGGTGGCAGATACGCAGTATTTT.